Below, one T cell receptor (beta chain) is given with its context. Antigen: not known. The CDR3 extends over 14 amino acids. Germline CDR1 and CDR2: SNHLY and FYNNEI. Trimming stripped 2 bases from V and 0 bases from J, with 6 bases between. This entry is derived from a study of tumor-infiltrating lymphocytes in localized non-small cell lung cancer. On the study more broadly: Some samples were collected after neoadjuvant chemotherapy; smokers, never-smokers and several histologies were included. Each patient gave resected tumor and non-adjacent uninvolved lung tissue. Points from the study as a whole: Compared with uninvolved lung, tumors showed higher T cell infiltration by TCRbeta sequencing. Each assay used a separate piece of the same tissue.

Using immunoSEQ multiplex PCR, the repertoire was profiled, and TCRdb retains in-frame clones only, with some absent. Of tens of thousands of clones in the sample, approximately 70% were seen once. Specimen: lung tumor tissue. The V call is TRBV2, the J call TRBJ2-3, with D unclear. The TCR comes from a human donor with non-small cell lung cancer. The CDR3 DNA reads as TGTGCCAGCAGTGAAACGTCTAGCACAGATACGCAGTATTTT. It specifies CASSETSSTDTQYF.